These 26 T cell receptor beta chains share one sample of origin, sequenced in a study of cytomegalovirus exposure and HLA in healthy donors. Researchers ran the PCR with 60 Vbeta and 13 Jbeta primers. TCRdb's table, derived via immunoSEQ multiplex PCR, lists solely in-frame clones and lacks some. The table records over 150,000 clones, approximately 80% of them present only once. Material for sequencing was PBMCs. Receptors were obtained from a man aged 40-49 years in good health and CMV-seronegative.

The gene calls are TRBV5-8 and TRBJ2-1; D might be TRBD2 (6 bases). Germline V gene lookup returns CDR1 SGHTS and CDR2 YDEGEE. The CDR3 length is 14 residues. V lost 2 bases and J lost 1, with 7 bases in between. The CDR3 nucleotides are TGTGCCAGCAGCTTCGGGGGTTCCTACAATGAGCAGTTCTTC. This codes for CASSFGGSYNEQFF.

This clone occurred once. The CDR3 nucleotides read TGTGCCAGCAGCTTAGTTTCAGCGGGGGGAAGCACAGATACGCAGTATTTT. Protein sequence: CASSLVSAGGSTDTQYF. The V and J genes are TRBV7-2 and TRBJ2-3; 9 nucleotides agree with TRBD2. The V gene's germline CDR1 is SGHTA and CDR2 FQGNSA. V was pared by 1 base and J by 0 bases, with 5 bases of the junction left unmatched. This CDR3 spans 17 amino acids.

V and J are TRBV21-1 and TRBJ2-7; the table names TRBD2, a call not compared with the DNA. TRBV21-1 is labeled a pseudogene. The CDR3 totals 15 residues. The CDR3 loop is CASRRLAGHSYEQYF. CDR3 coding DNA: TGTGCCAGCAGAAGACTAGCGGGGCACTCCTACGAGCAGTACTTC.

The chain couples TRBV9 to TRBJ1-3, with D unresolved. Trimming removed 5 bases from V and 2 bases from J, with 8 bases in between. Looked up from germline, CDR1 is SGDLS and CDR2 is YYNGEE. The CDR3 contains 13 residues. The CDR3 sequence is CASSIRAGNTIYF. CDR3 nucleotides: TGTGCCAGCAGTATCCGGGCTGGAAACACCATATATTTT.

This clone was observed a few times. The rearrangement links TRBV30 to TRBJ1-6, with D uncertain. V shed 0 bases and J shed 10 bases, with 13 bases lying between them. The CDR3 runs 14 residues. The germline CDR1 and CDR2 sequences are GTSNPN and SVGIG (reference sequence). The CDR3 DNA sequence: TGTGCCTGGAGTGTAGGAGGCGGAGGGTCACCCCTCCACTTT. It yields the protein CAWSVGGGGSPLHF.

The J gene is TRBJ2-7, the V gene TRBV6-5; D ambiguous. This CDR3 has 13 residues. Germline CDR1 and CDR2: MNHEY and SVGAGI. V lost 2 bases to trimming and J lost 3 bases, with 8 bases between them. CDR3 DNA sequence: TGTGCCAGCAGTTACCGGGTGAACTACGAGCAGTACTTC. This gives the protein CASSYRVNYEQYF.

In this sample, this clone turned up a few times. The chain couples TRBV9 to TRBJ1-6, with 8 bases lining up with TRBD1. The J segment lost 7 bases and the V segment lost 6 bases, leaving 6 bases of the junction unmatched. Looked up from germline, CDR1 is SGDLS and CDR2 is YYNGEE. The CDR3 spans 14 residues. The CDR3 coding sequence is TGTGCCAGCAAGCGGGGACAGGACAATTCACCCCTCCACTTT. Translating gives CASKRGQDNSPLHF.

The chain links TRBV5-6 to TRBJ2-3, with D tentatively TRBD1 (5 bases). CDR1 SGHDT and CDR2 YYEEEE come from the germline V gene. The V end was cut by 1 base, the J end by 2 bases, with 11 bases between. There are 15 residues in the CDR3. The CDR3 DNA sequence: TGTGCCAGCAGCTTGAGAATAGGGGTCACAGATACGCAGTATTTT. Its translation: CASSLRIGVTDTQYF.

A few counts support this clone. The V and J genes are TRBV20-1 and TRBJ2-7; maybe TRBD1 (5 bases). CDR1 and CDR2 from the germline V gene are DFQATT and SNEGSKA (reference sequence). Trimming stripped 3 bases from V and 5 bases from J, with 8 bases between. The CDR3 is 11 amino acids. The CDR3 spells CSASQGHEQYF. The DNA of the CDR3 is TGCAGTGCTAGCCAGGGCCACGAGCAGTACTTC.

This rearrangement joins TRBV29-1 to TRBJ2-3; tentative D call: TRBD2 (6 bases). The germline V and J ends were trimmed by 6 bases and 2 bases, with 12 bases remaining between them. CDR3 length: 13 amino acids. Germline lookup yields CDR1 SQVTM and CDR2 ANQGSEA. This CDR3 is CSVRRGFTDTQYF. The CDR3 DNA follows: TGCAGCGTGCGGCGGGGATTCACAGATACGCAGTATTTT.

The rearrangement joins TRBV18 to TRBJ1-1; 10 nucleotides line up with TRBD1. This CDR3 spans 13 amino acids. V lost 8 bases to trimming and J lost 5 bases; unmatched junction nucleotides: 5. CDR1 and CDR2 from the germline V gene are KGHSH and LQKENI. CDR3 DNA: TGTGCCAGCCTCGGACAGGGGGAGACTGAAGCTTTCTTT. Its protein product is CASLGQGETEAFF.

This clone occurred a few times. V is TRBV10-2 and J is TRBJ1-1; TRBD1 is a possible D gene (5 bases). Germline V gene lookup returns CDR1 WSHSY and CDR2 SAAADI. This CDR3 has 12 residues. Trimming cost V 7 bases and J 1 base, with 7 bases left between them. In nucleotides, the CDR3 is TGCGCCAGCACGCAGGGGAACACTGAAGCTTTCTTT. Translated: CASTQGNTEAFF.

This clone was recorded once. V gene TRBV2 combines with J gene TRBJ1-5; 8 nucleotides align to TRBD1. The length of the CDR3 is 13 residues. The germline V gene has CDR1 SNHLY and CDR2 FYNNEI. After removal of 11 bases from V and 5 bases from J, the junction contained 8 bases not matched to a gene. The CDR3 spells CAGRTGWDQPQHF. In DNA, the CDR3 is TGTGCCGGTCGGACAGGGTGGGATCAGCCCCAGCATTTT.

A few counts support this clone. V usage is TRBV6-1 and J usage is TRBJ1-5; no reliable D call. In germline, CDR1 is MNHNS, CDR2 SASEGT. The V end lost 1 base, the J end lost 1 base, and 8 bases lay between the germline ends. This CDR3 region has 15 residues. CDR3 region: CASSEVLGSNQPQHF. The CDR3 bases are TGTGCCAGCAGTGAAGTGCTCGGGAGCAATCAGCCCCAGCATTTT.

The chain links TRBV27 to TRBJ1-3; weak D call: TRBD1 (5 bases). Trimming left V 4 bases short and J 8 bases short, with 18 bases between. In germline, CDR1 is MNHEY, CDR2 SMNVEV (reference sequence). The CDR3 sequence is 15 residues long. This CDR3 reads CASSSLQRGGDTIYF. CDR3 DNA: TGTGCCAGCAGTTCCCTCCAAAGGGGAGGCGACACCATATATTTT.

This chain connects TRBV18 to TRBJ1-1, with D hard to call. The CDR3 is made up of 16 amino acids. Trimming took 1 base from V and 0 from J, leaving 12 bases between them. Germline V gives CDR1 KGHSH, CDR2 LQKENI. In nucleotides, the CDR3 is TGTGCCAGCTCACCACTTGGCACGAGGCTGAACACTGAAGCTTTCTTT. Translated, it gives CASSPLGTRLNTEAFF.

CDR3 region: CASTVELSPYEQYF. The CDR3 DNA reads as TGTGCCAGCACTGTAGAACTTTCACCCTACGAGCAGTACTTC. The gene calls are TRBV7-9 and TRBJ2-7; D not certain. The germline V gene encodes CDR1 SEHNR and CDR2 FQNEAQ (reference sequence). V was shortened by 7 bases and J by 2 bases, with 15 bases between the two germline ends. This CDR3 is 14 amino acids long.

This clone has just a few counts. The chain employs TRBV10-1 and TRBJ1-1, with D possibly being TRBD1 (6 bases). Germline CDR1 and CDR2: WNHNN and SYGVQD (reference sequence). CDR3 length: 15 amino acids. The germline V and J ends were trimmed by 0 bases and 6 bases, with 14 bases remaining between them. The CDR3 here is CASSESSQGYPEAFF. DNA for the CDR3: TGCGCCAGCAGTGAGTCTTCCCAGGGGTACCCTGAAGCTTTCTTT.

This chain joins TRBV18 and TRBJ2-7; 9 positions match TRBD1. This CDR3 spans 15 amino acids. CDR1 and CDR2 from the germline V gene are KGHSH and LQKENI. After removal of 4 bases from V and 7 bases from J, the junction contained 11 bases not matched to a gene. The CDR3 nucleotides read TGTGCCAGCTCACTGATGGGACAGGGACCCCTTGAGCAGTACTTC. Its protein product is CASSLMGQGPLEQYF.

Only a few counts were recorded for this clone. This sequence joins TRBV6-6 and TRBJ1-2; TRBD1 might be the D (6 bases). Germline V gene data show CDR1 as MNHNY and CDR2 as SVGAGI (reference sequence). Trimming took off 6 bases at V and 2 bases at J, with 13 bases between the two ends. The CDR3 has 14 residues. CDR3 protein: CASRLGQFNYGYTF. In nucleotides, the CDR3 is TGTGCCAGCAGACTCGGACAGTTCAACTATGGCTACACCTTC.

This chain joins TRBV19 and TRBJ2-2; 7 bases map to TRBD2. Germline V lookup: CDR1 LNHDA, CDR2 SQIVND (reference sequence). The junction had 3 bases not matched to a gene; V was cut back by 4 bases and J by 1 base. The CDR3 is 15 residues long. The CDR3, as DNA: TGTGCCAGTAGTAGGGGACTACAGAACACCGGGGAGCTGTTTTTT. Translated, it gives CASSRGLQNTGELFF. Full variable domain (outside the CDR3, taken from reference TRBV19 and TRBJ2-2): DGGITQSPKYLFRKEGQNVTLSCEQNLNHDAMYWYRQDPGQGLRLIYYSQIVNDFQKGDIAEGYSVSREKKESFPLTVTSAQKNPTAFYLCASSRGLQNTGELFFGEGSRLTVL.

For this clone: Its ends do not fully match the called genes, so a read error is possible. The V and J genes are TRBV7-9 and TRBJ1-4, with a weak D call TRBD1 (5 bases). CDR1 is SEHNR, CDR2 FQNEAQ, per germline (reference sequence). CDR3 length equals 14 residues. CDR3 nucleotides: TGTGCCAGCGGAGGGACGGGGACTAGTGAAAAACTGTTTTTT. Translation gives CASGGTGTSEKLFF.

The chain joins TRBV7-9 to TRBJ2-7, with unresolved D. V was clipped by 6 bases and J by 3 bases, with 12 bases between them. This CDR3 is 13 amino acids long. In germline, CDR1 is SEHNR, CDR2 FQNEAQ (reference sequence). This CDR3 reads CASRPGYGYEQYF. Written as DNA, the CDR3 is TGTGCCAGCAGACCAGGTTACGGCTACGAGCAGTACTTC.

This chain connects TRBV5-4 to TRBJ1-2; D gene unclear. The length of the CDR3 is 13 residues. Germline CDR1 and CDR2: SGHNT and YYREEE (reference sequence). V was shortened by 0 bases and J by 7 bases, with 10 bases between the two germline ends. The DNA for the CDR3 is TGTGCCAGCAGCTTGGACGGTTCTATTGGCTACACCTTC. It yields the protein CASSLDGSIGYTF.

This clone has a single count. The CDR3 coding sequence is TGTGCCAGCAGCAAAAGAGGGATTCTGGGGACAGATACGCAGTATTTT. Amino acids: CASSKRGILGTDTQYF. The V and J genes are TRBV9 and TRBJ2-3; a weak D match, TRBD2 (5 bases). Between the trimmed V and J ends, which lost 4 bases and 3 bases, there was a span of 18 bases. Germline loops: CDR1 SGDLS, CDR2 YYNGEE. This CDR3 comprises 16 residues.

The rearrangement joins TRBV6-5 to TRBJ2-7, with D hard to call. Looked up from germline, CDR1 is MNHEY and CDR2 is SVGAGI. V was shortened by 5 bases and J by 5 bases, with 10 bases between the two germline ends. This CDR3 is 12 amino acids long. The chain's CDR3 is CASSPNSDEQYF. CDR3 DNA: TGTGCCAGCAGTCCCAACAGTGACGAGCAGTACTTC.